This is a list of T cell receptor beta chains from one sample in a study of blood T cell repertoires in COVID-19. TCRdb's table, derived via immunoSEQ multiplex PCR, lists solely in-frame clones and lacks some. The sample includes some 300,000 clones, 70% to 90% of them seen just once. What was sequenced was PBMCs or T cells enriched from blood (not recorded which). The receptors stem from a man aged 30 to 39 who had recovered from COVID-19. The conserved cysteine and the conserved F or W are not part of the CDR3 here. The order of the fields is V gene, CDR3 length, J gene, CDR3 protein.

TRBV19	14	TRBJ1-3	ASTQQGPHSGNTIY
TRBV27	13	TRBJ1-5	ASSSTWQVVSAQH
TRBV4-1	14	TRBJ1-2	ASSHNRVLTNYGYT
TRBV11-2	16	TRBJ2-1	ASSLFASGRITYNEQF
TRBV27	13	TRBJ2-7	ASTGRTGYSYEQY
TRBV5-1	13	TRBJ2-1	ASSFPGTGNNEQF
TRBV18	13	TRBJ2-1	ASSQGAGGWNEQF
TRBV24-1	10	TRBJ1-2	ATRIGADGYT
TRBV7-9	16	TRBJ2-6	ASSPGQGTLSGANVLT
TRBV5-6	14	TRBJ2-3	ASSWKASGGEDTQY
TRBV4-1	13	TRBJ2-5	ASSRPQGAAETQY
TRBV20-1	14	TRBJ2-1	SASPERGTPYNEQF
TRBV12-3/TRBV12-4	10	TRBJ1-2	ASAGGGRGYT
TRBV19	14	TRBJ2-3	ASTHQGAWGTDTQY
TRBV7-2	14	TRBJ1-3	ASSLVPGVSGNTIY
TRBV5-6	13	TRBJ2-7	ASRTNRDRGYEQY
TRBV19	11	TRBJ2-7	ASSIRPFREQY
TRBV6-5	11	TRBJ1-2	ASSLQGGYGYT
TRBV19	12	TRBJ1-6	ASKGEAYNSPLH
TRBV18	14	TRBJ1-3	ASSPPTGGFGNTIY
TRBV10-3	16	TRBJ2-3	AISEWKGEGLIPDTQY
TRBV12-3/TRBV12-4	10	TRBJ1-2	ASRLTEDGYT
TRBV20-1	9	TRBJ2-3	SASREDTQY
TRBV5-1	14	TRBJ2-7	ASSFTGTSGTYEQY
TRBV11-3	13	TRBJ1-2	ASSEATGANYGYT
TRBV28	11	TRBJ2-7	ASSGGNDYEQY
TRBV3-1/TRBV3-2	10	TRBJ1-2	ASSHQGRGYT
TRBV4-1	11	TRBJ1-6	ASSQTGGSPLH
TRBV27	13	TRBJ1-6	ASSLWGRMGSPLH
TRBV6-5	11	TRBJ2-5	ASRAGGRETQY
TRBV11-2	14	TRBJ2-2	ASSFTGGANTGELF
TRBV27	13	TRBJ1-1	ASSPGQGFSPEAF
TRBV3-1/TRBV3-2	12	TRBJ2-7	ASKRQGSSYEQY
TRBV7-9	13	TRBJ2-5	ASSASGQGRETQY
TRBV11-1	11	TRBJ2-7	ASSADRPWEQY
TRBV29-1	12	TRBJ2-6	SAKGGSGANVLT
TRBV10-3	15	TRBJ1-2	ATHLGGSQGADYGYT
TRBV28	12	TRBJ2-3	ATLGGTSTDTQY
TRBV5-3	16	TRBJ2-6	ARSLGQGTAPGANVLT
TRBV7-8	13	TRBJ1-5	ASSLVAGANQPQH
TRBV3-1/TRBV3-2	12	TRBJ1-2	ASAAGTGGLGYT